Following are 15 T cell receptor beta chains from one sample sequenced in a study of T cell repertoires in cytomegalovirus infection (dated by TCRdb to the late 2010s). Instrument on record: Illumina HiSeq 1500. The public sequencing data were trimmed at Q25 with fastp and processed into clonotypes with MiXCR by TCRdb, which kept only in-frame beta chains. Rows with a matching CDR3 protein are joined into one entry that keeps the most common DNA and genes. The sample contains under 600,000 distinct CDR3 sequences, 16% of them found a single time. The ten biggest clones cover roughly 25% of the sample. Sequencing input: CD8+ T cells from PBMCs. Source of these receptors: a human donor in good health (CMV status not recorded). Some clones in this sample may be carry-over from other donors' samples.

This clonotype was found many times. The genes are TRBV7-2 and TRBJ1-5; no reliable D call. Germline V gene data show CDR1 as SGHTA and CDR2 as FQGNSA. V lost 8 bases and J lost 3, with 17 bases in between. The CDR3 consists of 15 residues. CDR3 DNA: TGTGCCAGCGCTACTTTTGGCGACATCAATCAGCCCCAGCATTTT. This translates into CASATFGDINQPQHF.

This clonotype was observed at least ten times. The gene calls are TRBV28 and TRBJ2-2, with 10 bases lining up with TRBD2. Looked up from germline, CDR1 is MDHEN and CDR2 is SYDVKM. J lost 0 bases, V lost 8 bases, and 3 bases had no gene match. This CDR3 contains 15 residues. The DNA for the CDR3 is TGTGCCAGCGAAGCGGGAGGGACGAACACCGGGGAGCTGTTTTTT. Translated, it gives CASEAGGTNTGELFF. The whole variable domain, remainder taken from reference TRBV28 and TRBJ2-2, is DVKVTQSSRYLVKRTGEKVFLECVQDMDHENMFWYRQDPGLGLRLIYFSYDVKMKEKGDIPEGYSVSREKKERFSLILESASTNQTSMYLCASEAGGTNTGELFFGEGSRLTVL.

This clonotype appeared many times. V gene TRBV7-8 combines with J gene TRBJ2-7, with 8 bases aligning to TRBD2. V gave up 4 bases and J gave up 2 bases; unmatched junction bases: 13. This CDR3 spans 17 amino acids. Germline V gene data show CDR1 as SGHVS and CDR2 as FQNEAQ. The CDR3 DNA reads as TGTGCCAGCAGCTCCAGACCCCTAGTTAGCGGGACCTACGAGCAGTACTTC. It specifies CASSSRPLVSGTYEQYF.

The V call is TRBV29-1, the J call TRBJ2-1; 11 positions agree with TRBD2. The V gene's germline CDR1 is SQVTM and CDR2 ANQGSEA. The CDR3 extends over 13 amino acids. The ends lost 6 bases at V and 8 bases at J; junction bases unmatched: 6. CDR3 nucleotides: TGCAGCGTGAATAGCGGGAGGGGCTATGAGCAGTTCTTC. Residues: CSVNSGRGYEQFF.

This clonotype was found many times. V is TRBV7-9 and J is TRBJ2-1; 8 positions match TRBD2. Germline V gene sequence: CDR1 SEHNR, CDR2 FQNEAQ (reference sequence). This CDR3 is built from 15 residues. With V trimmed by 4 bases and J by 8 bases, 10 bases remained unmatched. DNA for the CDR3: TGTGCCAGCAGCTCCCTCGAGCGGGGGTCGGATGAGCAGTTCTTC. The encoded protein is CASSSLERGSDEQFF.

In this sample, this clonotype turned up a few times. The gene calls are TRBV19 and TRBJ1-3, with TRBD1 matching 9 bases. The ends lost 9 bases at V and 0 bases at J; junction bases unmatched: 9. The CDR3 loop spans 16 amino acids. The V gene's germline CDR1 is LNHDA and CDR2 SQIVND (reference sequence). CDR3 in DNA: TGTGCCAGCGAAAGGGACAGGGCGAGCTCTGGAAACACCATATATTTT. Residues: CASERDRASSGNTIYF.

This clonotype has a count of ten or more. CDR3 residues: CASSTYRAGNEQFF. The CDR3 nucleotides are TGTGCCAGCAGCACCTACAGGGCAGGGAATGAGCAGTTCTTC. The chain has TRBV7-9 and TRBJ2-1, with D possibly TRBD1 on 6 matching bases. Germline V gene sequence: CDR1 SEHNR, CDR2 FQNEAQ (reference sequence). The ends were cut back, 5 bases at V and 7 bases at J, with 15 bases in the middle. This CDR3 region has 14 residues.

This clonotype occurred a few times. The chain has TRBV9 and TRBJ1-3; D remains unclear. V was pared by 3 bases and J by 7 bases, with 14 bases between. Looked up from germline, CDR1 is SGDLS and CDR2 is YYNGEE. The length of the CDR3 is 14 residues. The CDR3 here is CASSDTGSSNTIYF. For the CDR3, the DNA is TGTGCCAGCAGCGATACCGGGAGCTCGAACACCATATATTTT.

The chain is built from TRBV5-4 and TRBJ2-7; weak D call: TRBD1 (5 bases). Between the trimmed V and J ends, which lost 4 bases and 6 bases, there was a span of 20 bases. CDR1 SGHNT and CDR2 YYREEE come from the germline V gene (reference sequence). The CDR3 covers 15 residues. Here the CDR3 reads CASSPPNTGSAEQYF. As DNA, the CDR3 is TGTGCCAGCAGCCCTCCAAACACAGGAAGCGCCGAGCAGTACTTC.

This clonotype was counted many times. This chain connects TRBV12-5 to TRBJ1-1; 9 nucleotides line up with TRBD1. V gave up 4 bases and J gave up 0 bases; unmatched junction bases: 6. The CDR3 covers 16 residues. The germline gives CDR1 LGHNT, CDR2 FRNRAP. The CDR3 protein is CASGWDRDLMNTEAFF. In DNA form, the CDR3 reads TGTGCTAGTGGTTGGGACAGGGACCTAATGAACACTGAAGCTTTCTTT.

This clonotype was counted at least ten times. CDR3 DNA: TGTGCCAGCAGCTTGCGGGGGGCACAAGAGACCCAGTACTTC. As protein: CASSLRGAQETQYF. The rearrangement joins TRBV7-2 to TRBJ2-5, with 8 nucleotides matching TRBD2. There are 14 residues in the CDR3. With V trimmed by 3 bases and J by 2 bases, 2 bases remained unmatched. Per germline, CDR1 SGHTA and CDR2 FQGNSA. Complete variable domain (other parts from reference TRBV7-2 and TRBJ2-5): GAGVSQSPSNKVTEKGKDVELRCDPISGHTALYWYRQSLGQGLEFLIYFQGNSAPDKSGLPSDRFSAERTGGSVSTLTIQRTQQEDSAVYLCASSLRGAQETQYFGPGTRLLVL.

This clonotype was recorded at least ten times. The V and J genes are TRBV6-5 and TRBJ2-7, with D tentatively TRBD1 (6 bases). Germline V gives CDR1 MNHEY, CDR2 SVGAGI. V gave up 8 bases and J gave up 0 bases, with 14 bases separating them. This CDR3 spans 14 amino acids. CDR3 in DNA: TGTGCCAGCGCTTCAGGGGAAAGCTCCTACGAGCAGTACTTC. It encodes CASASGESSYEQYF.

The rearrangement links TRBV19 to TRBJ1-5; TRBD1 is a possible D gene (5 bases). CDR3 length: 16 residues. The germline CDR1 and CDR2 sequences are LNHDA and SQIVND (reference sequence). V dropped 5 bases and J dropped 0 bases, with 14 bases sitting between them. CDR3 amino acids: CASSPQGTDSNQPQHF. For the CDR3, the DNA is TGTGCCAGTAGTCCTCAGGGAACAGATAGCAATCAGCCCCAGCATTTT.

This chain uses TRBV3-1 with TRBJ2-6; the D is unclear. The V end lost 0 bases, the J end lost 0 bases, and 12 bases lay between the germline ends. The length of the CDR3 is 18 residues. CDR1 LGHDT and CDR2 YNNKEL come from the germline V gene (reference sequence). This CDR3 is CASSQDLAPSSGANVLTF. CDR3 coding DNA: TGTGCCAGCAGCCAAGATTTGGCTCCGAGCTCTGGGGCCAACGTCCTGACTTTC.

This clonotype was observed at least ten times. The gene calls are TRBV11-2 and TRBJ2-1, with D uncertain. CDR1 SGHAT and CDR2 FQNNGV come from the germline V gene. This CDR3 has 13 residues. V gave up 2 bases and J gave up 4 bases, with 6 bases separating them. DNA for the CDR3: TGTGCCAGCAGCTTAAGTAGATACAATGAGCAGTTCTTC. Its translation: CASSLSRYNEQFF.